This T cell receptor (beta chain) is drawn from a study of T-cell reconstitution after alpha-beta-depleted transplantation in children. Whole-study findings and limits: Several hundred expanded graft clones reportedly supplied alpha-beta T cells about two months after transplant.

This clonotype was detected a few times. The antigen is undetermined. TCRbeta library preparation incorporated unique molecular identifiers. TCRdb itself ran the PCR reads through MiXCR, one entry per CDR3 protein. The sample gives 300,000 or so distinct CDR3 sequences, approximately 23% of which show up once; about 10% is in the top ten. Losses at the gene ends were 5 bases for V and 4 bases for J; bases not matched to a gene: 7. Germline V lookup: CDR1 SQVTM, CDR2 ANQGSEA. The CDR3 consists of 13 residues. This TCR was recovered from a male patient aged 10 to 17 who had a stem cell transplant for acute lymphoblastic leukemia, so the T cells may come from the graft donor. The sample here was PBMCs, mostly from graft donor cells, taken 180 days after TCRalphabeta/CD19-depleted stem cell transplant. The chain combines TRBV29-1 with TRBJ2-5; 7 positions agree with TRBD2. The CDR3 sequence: CSVKRGPGETQYF. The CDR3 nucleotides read TGCAGCGTTAAGCGGGGACCTGGAGAGACCCAGTACTTC.